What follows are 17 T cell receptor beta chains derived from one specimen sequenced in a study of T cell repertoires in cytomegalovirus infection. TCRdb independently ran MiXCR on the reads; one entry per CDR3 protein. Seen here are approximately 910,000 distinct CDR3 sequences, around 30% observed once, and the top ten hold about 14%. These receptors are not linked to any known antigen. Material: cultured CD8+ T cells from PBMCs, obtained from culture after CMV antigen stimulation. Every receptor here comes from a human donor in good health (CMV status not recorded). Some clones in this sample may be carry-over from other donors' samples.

CDR3 loop: CASSPRDPDSDSGNTIYF. CDR3 in DNA: TGTGCCAGCAGCCCTAGGGACCCGGACAGCGACTCTGGAAACACCATATATTTT. The chain uses TRBV7-9 and TRBJ1-3, with a possible D match to TRBD1 (6 bases). Germline CDR1 SEHNR, CDR2 FQNEAQ (reference sequence). Trimming stripped 5 bases from V and 0 bases from J, with 20 bases between. The CDR3 length is 18 residues. Looking up the rest from reference TRBV7-9 and TRBJ1-3 gives the full variable domain: DTGVSQNPRHKITKRGQNVTFRCDPISEHNRLYWYRQTLGQGPEFLTYFQNEAQLEKSRLLSDRFSAERPKGSFSTLEIQRTEQGDSAMYLCASSPRDPDSDSGNTIYFGEGSWLTVV.

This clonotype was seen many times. CDR3 DNA sequence: TGTGCCAGCAGCTCTTCGGGTGGTAGGGGACAGGGGCCTGAAGCTTTCTTT. Translation: CASSSSGGRGQGPEAFF. V and J are TRBV7-9 and TRBJ1-1; TRBD1 matches at 10 bases. Unmatched junction bases numbered 14, after V lost 4 bases and J lost 6 bases. Germline lookup yields CDR1 SEHNR and CDR2 FQNEAQ (reference sequence). The CDR3 totals 17 residues. Full variable domain (remainder filled in from reference TRBV7-9 and TRBJ1-1): DTGVSQNPRHKITKRGQNVTFRCDPISEHNRLYWYRQTLGQGPEFLTYFQNEAQLEKSRLLSDRFSAERPKGSFSTLEIQRTEQGDSAMYLCASSSSGGRGQGPEAFFGQGTRLTVV.

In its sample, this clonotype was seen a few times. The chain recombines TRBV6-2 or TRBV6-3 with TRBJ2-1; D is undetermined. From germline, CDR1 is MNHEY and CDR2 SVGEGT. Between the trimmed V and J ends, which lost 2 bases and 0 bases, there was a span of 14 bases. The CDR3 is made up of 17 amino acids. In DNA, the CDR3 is TGTGCCAGCAGTTACAATGAAGGCGAGAGCTCCTACAATGAGCAGTTCTTC. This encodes CASSYNEGESSYNEQFF.

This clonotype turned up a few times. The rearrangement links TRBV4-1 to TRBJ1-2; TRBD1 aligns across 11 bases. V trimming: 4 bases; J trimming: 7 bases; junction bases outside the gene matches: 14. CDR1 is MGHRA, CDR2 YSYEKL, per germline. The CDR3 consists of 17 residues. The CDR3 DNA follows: TGCGCCAGCAGCCGCCGAGATTGGGACAGGGGGACGGCTGGCTACACCTTC. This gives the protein CASSRRDWDRGTAGYTF.

The CDR3 reads CASSYSRLAGGNNEQFF. DNA for the CDR3: TGTGCCAGCAGTTACTCGAGACTAGCGGGGGGTAACAATGAGCAGTTCTTC. The chain employs TRBV6-2 or TRBV6-3 and TRBJ2-1; 13 nucleotides align to TRBD2. The V and J ends lost 0 bases and 5 bases, in that order; junction bases with no gene match: 4. The CDR3 extends over 17 amino acids. Germline V gives CDR1 MNHEY, CDR2 SVGEGT.

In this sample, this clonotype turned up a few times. The CDR3, as DNA: TGTGCCAGCAGTTTGGGGGGATCACGTATGAACACTGAAGCTTTCTTT. This codes for CASSLGGSRMNTEAFF. The chain carries TRBV28 and TRBJ1-1; D is possibly TRBD1 (5 bases). The CDR3 is made up of 16 amino acids. The germline V and J ends were trimmed by 3 bases and 0 bases, with 14 bases remaining between them. Germline CDR1 reads MDHEN; CDR2 reads SYDVKM.

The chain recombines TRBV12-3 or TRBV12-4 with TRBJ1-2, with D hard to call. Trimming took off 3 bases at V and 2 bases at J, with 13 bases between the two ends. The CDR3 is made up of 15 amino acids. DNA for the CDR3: TGTGCCAGCAGTTTCGGGTGGACGAGGAACTATGGCTACACCTTC. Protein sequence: CASSFGWTRNYGYTF.

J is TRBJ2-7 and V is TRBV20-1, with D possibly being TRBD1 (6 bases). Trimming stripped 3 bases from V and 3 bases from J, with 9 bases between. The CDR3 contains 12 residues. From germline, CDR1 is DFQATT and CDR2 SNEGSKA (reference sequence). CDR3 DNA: TGCAGTGCTAGCCCCAGGGGCTACGAGCAGTACGTC. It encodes CSASPRGYEQYV.

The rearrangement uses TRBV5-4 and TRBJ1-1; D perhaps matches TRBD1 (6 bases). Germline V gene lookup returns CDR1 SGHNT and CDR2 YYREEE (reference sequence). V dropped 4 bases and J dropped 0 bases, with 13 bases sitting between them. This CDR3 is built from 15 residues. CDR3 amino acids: CASSPGEPMNTEAFF. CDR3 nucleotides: TGTGCCAGCAGCCCAGGGGAGCCTATGAACACTGAAGCTTTCTTT.

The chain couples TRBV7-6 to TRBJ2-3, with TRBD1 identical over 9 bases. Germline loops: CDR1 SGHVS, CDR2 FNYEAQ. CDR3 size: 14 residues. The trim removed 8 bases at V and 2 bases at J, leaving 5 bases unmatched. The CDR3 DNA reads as TGTGCCAGCGGGACAGGGCGAATCACAGATACGCAGTATTTT. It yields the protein CASGTGRITDTQYF. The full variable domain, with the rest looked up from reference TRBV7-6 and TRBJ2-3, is GAGVSQSPRYKVTKRGQDVALRCDPISGHVSLYWYRQALGQGPEFLTYFNYEAQQDKSGLPNDRFSAERPEGSISTLTIQRTEQRDSAMYRCASGTGRITDTQYFGPGTRLTVL.

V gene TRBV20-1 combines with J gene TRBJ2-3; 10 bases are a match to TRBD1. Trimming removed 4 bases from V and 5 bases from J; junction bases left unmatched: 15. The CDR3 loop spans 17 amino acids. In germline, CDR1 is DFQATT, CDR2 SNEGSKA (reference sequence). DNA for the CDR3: TGCAGTGCTACCCGTTTTATGAGACAGGGGGCGCGAGATACGCAGTATTTT. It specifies CSATRFMRQGARDTQYF.

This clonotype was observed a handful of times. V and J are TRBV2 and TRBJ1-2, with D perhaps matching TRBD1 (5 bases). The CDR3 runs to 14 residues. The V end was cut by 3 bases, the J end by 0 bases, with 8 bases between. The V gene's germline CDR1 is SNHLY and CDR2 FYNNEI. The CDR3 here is CASSETVTNYGYTF. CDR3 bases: TGTGCCAGCAGTGAGACAGTAACTAACTATGGCTACACCTTC.

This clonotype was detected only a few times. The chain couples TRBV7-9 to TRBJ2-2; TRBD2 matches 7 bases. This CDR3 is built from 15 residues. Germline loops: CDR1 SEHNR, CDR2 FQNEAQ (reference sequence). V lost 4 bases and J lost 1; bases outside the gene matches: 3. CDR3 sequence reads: CASSWGLLNTGELFF. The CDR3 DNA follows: TGTGCCAGCAGCTGGGGACTACTGAACACCGGGGAGCTGTTTTTT.

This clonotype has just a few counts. Here the CDR3 reads CASSQRDSSSYNEQFF. CDR3 in DNA: TGTGCCAGCAGCCAAAGGGACTCTAGCTCCTACAATGAGCAGTTCTTC. The gene calls are TRBV4-2 and TRBJ2-1; D is possibly TRBD2 (6 bases). The CDR3 length is 16 residues. The germline V gene has CDR1 LGHNA and CDR2 YNFKEQ. The ends were cut back, 2 bases at V and 0 bases at J, with 11 bases in the middle.

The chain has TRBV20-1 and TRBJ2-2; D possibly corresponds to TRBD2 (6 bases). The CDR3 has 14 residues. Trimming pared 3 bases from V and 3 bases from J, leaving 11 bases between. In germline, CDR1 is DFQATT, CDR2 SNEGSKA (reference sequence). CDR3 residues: CSASRDLYTGELFF. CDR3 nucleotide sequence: TGCAGTGCTAGCCGGGACTTATACACCGGGGAGCTGTTTTTT.

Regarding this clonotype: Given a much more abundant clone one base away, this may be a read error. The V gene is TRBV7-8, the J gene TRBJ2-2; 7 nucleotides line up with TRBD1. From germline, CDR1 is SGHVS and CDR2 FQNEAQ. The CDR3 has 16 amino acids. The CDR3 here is CTSSSPGQSNTGELFF. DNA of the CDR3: TGTACCAGCAGCTCACCGGGACAGTCGAACACCGGGGAGCTGTTTTTT.

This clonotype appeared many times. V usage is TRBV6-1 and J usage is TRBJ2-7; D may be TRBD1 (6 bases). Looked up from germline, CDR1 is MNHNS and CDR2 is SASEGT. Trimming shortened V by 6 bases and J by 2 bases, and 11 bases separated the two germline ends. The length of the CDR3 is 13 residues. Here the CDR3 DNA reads TGTGCCAGCAGCCTCAGGGGCGCCTACGAGCAGTACGTC. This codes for CASSLRGAYEQYV.